The 22 T cell receptor beta chains reported below all come from one sample, sequenced in a study of blood T cells in healthy people across ages. A J-beta primer mix and a sample-barcoded 5' primer were used in a second PCR of roughly 7 to 12 cycles. Each CDR3 protein gets one entry after TCRdb re-called the 5' RACE reads with MiXCR. Among 1.5 million to 2 million distinct CDR3 sequences listed, approximately 40% were seen once. The sample was blood. Receptors originate from a human donor in good health.

This clonotype was detected a few times. The chain couples TRBV6-1 to TRBJ2-6, with 11 bases identical to TRBD1. This CDR3 is built from 17 residues. The germline V gene has CDR1 MNHNS and CDR2 SASEGT. V lost 7 bases, J lost 3 bases, and 8 bases stayed unmatched. The CDR3 DNA reads TGTGCCAGCACCTTTGGACAGGGGGCGTTTGGGGCCAACGTCCTGACTTTC. It encodes CASTFGQGAFGANVLTF.

J is TRBJ1-2 and V is TRBV6-5; possibly TRBD1 for D (5 bases). The V end was cut by 3 bases, the J end by 5 bases, with 13 bases between. Germline assignment: CDR1 MNHEY and CDR2 SVGAGI. The CDR3 runs 14 residues. The CDR3 region is CASSYDRTTYGYTF. The CDR3 bases are TGTGCCAGCAGTTATGATCGGACAACTTATGGCTACACCTTC.

This clonotype was picked up many times. The chain combines TRBV7-2 with TRBJ2-1, with D perhaps matching TRBD2 (5 bases). The CDR3 covers 15 residues. V shed 3 bases and J shed 0 bases, with 9 bases lying between them. The germline V gene has CDR1 SGHTA and CDR2 FQGNSA. In DNA form, the CDR3 reads TGTGCCAGCAGCTTTACGGGGAGCTCCTACAATGAGCAGTTCTTC. It translates to CASSFTGSSYNEQFF.

This sequence joins TRBV7-9 and TRBJ1-1; no definite D call. CDR3 size: 14 residues. Germline-derived CDR1 and CDR2 are SEHNR and FQNEAQ (reference sequence). The V gene lost 2 bases and the J gene lost 3 bases, with 10 bases spanning the gap. The CDR3 here is CASSLSGSYTEAFF. Written as DNA, the CDR3 is TGTGCCAGCAGCTTATCGGGTAGCTACACTGAAGCTTTCTTT.

The chain couples TRBV7-9 to TRBJ1-2, with 7 bases aligning to TRBD1. CDR3 size: 15 residues. Germline CDR1 and CDR2: SEHNR and FQNEAQ (reference sequence). The junction had 7 bases not matched to a gene; V was cut back by 1 base and J by 5 bases. In DNA form, the CDR3 reads TGTGCCAGCAGCTTAGGCGGACAGGATTTTTATGGCTACACCTTC. The encoded protein is CASSLGGQDFYGYTF. Filled out from reference TRBV7-9 and TRBJ1-2, the complete variable domain reads DTGVSQNPRHKITKRGQNVTFRCDPISEHNRLYWYRQTLGQGPEFLTYFQNEAQLEKSRLLSDRFSAERPKGSFSTLEIQRTEQGDSAMYLCASSLGGQDFYGYTFGSGTRLTVV.

Comments on this clonotype: Being one base from a much bigger clone, this may be a read error. The chain links TRBV11-2 to TRBJ2-4; maybe TRBD1 (6 bases). Gene TRBJ2-5 matches the end of the DNA better, so the J call may be wrong. Germline V gives CDR1 SGHAT, CDR2 FQNNGV. The CDR3 consists of 15 residues. The CDR3 coding sequence is TGTGCCAGCAGCTCTCTGCAGGGGACGCAAGAGACCCAGTACTTC. It encodes CASSSLQGTQETQYF.

The rearrangement joins TRBV7-2 to TRBJ2-1; 12 positions match TRBD2. CDR1 and CDR2 (germline): SGHTA, FQGNSA. With 6 bases clipped from V and 1 base from J, the junction kept 13 bases outside the gene matches. This CDR3 has 19 residues. CDR3 loop: CASRQPPQTSGGSYNEQFF. The CDR3 coding sequence is TGTGCCAGCAGACAACCACCTCAAACTAGCGGGGGGTCCTACAATGAGCAGTTCTTC.

This clonotype was detected only a few times. The chain has TRBV20-1 and TRBJ2-7, with 9 bases aligning to TRBD1. Trimming cost V 5 bases and J 6 bases; bases outside gene matches: 8. The CDR3 has 13 amino acids. CDR1 DFQATT and CDR2 SNEGSKA come from the germline V gene (reference sequence). CDR3 coding DNA: TGCAGTGCTCTACGGACAGGGGTAGGCGAGCAGTACTTC. Protein: CSALRTGVGEQYF.

This clonotype occurred a few times. This rearrangement joins TRBV5-1 to TRBJ2-5; D may correspond to TRBD1 or TRBD2 (5 bases each). This CDR3 is 17 amino acids long. V was trimmed by 2 bases and J by 4 bases, leaving 21 bases between them. The germline CDR1 and CDR2 sequences are SGHRS and YFSETQ. CDR3 loop: CASSFTRDQGPVETQYF. CDR3 coding DNA: TGCGCCAGCAGCTTCACCCGGGACCAGGGTCCTGTAGAGACCCAGTACTTC.

This clonotype has more than one count but fewer than ten. The chain couples TRBV6-5 to TRBJ2-7; 7 bases match TRBD1. The CDR3 extends over 13 amino acids. V gave up 7 bases and J gave up 4 bases; unmatched junction bases: 7. Germline CDR1 MNHEY, CDR2 SVGAGI. The CDR3 loop reads CASISNRGYEQYF. The DNA of the CDR3 is TGTGCCAGCATTAGTAACAGGGGATACGAGCAGTACTTC.

This clonotype has at least ten counts. This sequence joins TRBV4-2 and TRBJ2-7, with a possible D match to TRBD2 (5 bases). Germline CDR1 reads LGHNA; CDR2 reads YNFKEQ. The V end was cut by 3 bases, the J end by 1 base, with 16 bases between. The CDR3 contains 16 residues. CDR3 nucleotide sequence: TGTGCCAGCAGCCACGATCTGCGCAGACTATCCTACGAGCAGTACTTC. It yields the protein CASSHDLRRLSYEQYF.

This rearrangement joins TRBV20-1 to TRBJ2-5; D could derive from TRBD1 or TRBD2 (6 bases each). CDR1 is DFQATT and CDR2 is SNEGSKA in the germline V gene (reference sequence). Trimming stripped 7 bases from V and 3 bases from J, with 15 bases between. This CDR3 is 13 amino acids long. CDR3 in amino acids: CSVQKGGEETQYF. The DNA for the CDR3 is TGCAGTGTTCAGAAGGGGGGAGAAGAGACCCAGTACTTC.

Comments on this clonotype: The junction departs from germline at one end; a sequencing error may be responsible. The chain employs TRBV5-6 and TRBJ2-2; 13 bases line up with TRBD2. Germline V gene lookup returns CDR1 SGHDT and CDR2 YYEEEE. CDR3 size: 17 residues. Written as DNA, the CDR3 is TGTGCCGGCAGTTCCGGGACTAGCGGGGCCTTAGCGAGGGAGCTGTTTTTT. Protein: CAGSSGTSGALARELFF.

This clonotype came up a few times. This chain connects TRBV29-1 to TRBJ2-2; TRBD1 matches at 7 bases. Germline V gene lookup returns CDR1 SQVTM and CDR2 ANQGSEA. The V and J ends lost 3 bases and 5 bases, in that order; junction bases with no gene match: 6. The CDR3 is 14 amino acids. CDR3 bases: TGCAGCGTTGAGAGGGGGCGAGGAACCGGGGAGCTGTTTTTT. Translation: CSVERGRGTGELFF.

In its sample, this clonotype was seen once. The rearrangement uses TRBV28 and TRBJ1-4, with TRBD1 as a possible D gene (5 bases). Trimming removed 3 bases from V and 6 bases from J, with 17 bases in between. The CDR3 is made up of 16 amino acids. Germline V gives CDR1 MDHEN, CDR2 SYDVKM. The CDR3 DNA reads TGTGCCAGCAGTTTTCCTCTCCCGGGGGTGGATGAAAAACTGTTTTTT. It codes for CASSFPLPGVDEKLFF.

This clonotype was observed a handful of times. This chain joins TRBV29-1 and TRBJ2-5, with D perhaps assigned TRBD1 or TRBD2 (5 bases each). The CDR3 extends over 14 amino acids. CDR1 is SQVTM and CDR2 is ANQGSEA in the germline V gene. Trimming removed 4 bases at V and 5 bases at J, with 17 bases between. CDR3: CSVGGRLAWETQYF. Written as DNA, the CDR3 is TGCAGCGTTGGGGGGAGACTCGCTTGGGAGACCCAGTACTTC.

This clonotype was found many times. The chain couples TRBV20-1 to TRBJ1-1; D remains unclear. The germline V gene encodes CDR1 DFQATT and CDR2 SNEGSKA (reference sequence). V was pared by 6 bases and J by 3 bases, with 8 bases between. CDR3 length equals 11 residues. The CDR3 spells CSAMGYTEAFF. The CDR3 DNA is TGCAGTGCAATGGGGTACACTGAAGCTTTCTTT.

The chain links TRBV20-1 to TRBJ1-5; maybe TRBD1 (5 bases). Germline assignment: CDR1 DFQATT and CDR2 SNEGSKA (reference sequence). Trimming took 3 bases from V and 6 from J, leaving 18 bases between them. CDR3 size: 15 residues. CDR3 sequence reads: CSASFRGMGVQPQHF. CDR3 in DNA: TGCAGTGCTAGTTTTCGGGGCATGGGGGTTCAGCCCCAGCATTTT.

V usage is TRBV7-3 and J usage is TRBJ2-4, with D uncertain. Judging by the DNA end, TRBJ2-7 fits better; the J call may be wrong. In germline, CDR1 is SGHTA, CDR2 FQGTGA. CDR3 length: 15 amino acids. CDR3 in amino acids: CASSLYKRKPYEQYF. As DNA, the CDR3 is TGTGCCAGCAGCTTGTACAAGCGAAAGCCCTACGAGCAGTACTTC.

The chain has TRBV20-1 and TRBJ1-1; a weak D match, TRBD1 (5 bases). From germline, CDR1 is DFQATT and CDR2 SNEGSKA (reference sequence). The CDR3 covers 14 residues. The V end lost 6 bases, the J end lost 4 bases, and 18 bases lay between the germline ends. Here the CDR3 DNA reads TGCAGTGCCCAGGTCCCTGGAGGGGTCACTGAAGCTTTCTTT. It yields the protein CSAQVPGGVTEAFF.

This clonotype has a handful of counts. This rearrangement joins TRBV29-1 to TRBJ2-7; D possibly matches TRBD1 or TRBD2 (5 bases each). The CDR3 length is 15 residues. Germline loops: CDR1 SQVTM, CDR2 ANQGSEA. Trimming stripped 1 base from V and 0 bases from J, with 13 bases between. The CDR3 protein is CSVEAPGLSSYEQYF. The DNA for the CDR3 is TGCAGCGTTGAAGCTCCGGGGCTATCCTCCTACGAGCAGTACTTC.

CDR3 DNA: TGTGCCAGCAGCGCCGCGGGGGACAGCTCCTACAATGAGCAGTTCTTC. Its translation is CASSAAGDSSYNEQFF. The chain is built from TRBV7-3 and TRBJ2-1; D assignment may be TRBD1 or TRBD2 (7 bases each). Trimming took 5 bases from V and 0 from J, leaving 14 bases between them. CDR3 length: 16 residues. The germline CDR1 and CDR2 sequences are SGHTA and FQGTGA.